One sample yielded the 9 T cell receptor beta chains listed below, sequenced in a study of blood T cell repertoires in COVID-19. TCRdb's table, derived via immunoSEQ multiplex PCR, lists solely in-frame clones and lacks some. The sample holds hundreds of thousands of clones, about 85% seen once. Sequences were obtained from PBMCs or T cells enriched from blood (not recorded which). Source of these receptors: a woman in her fifties or sixties who had recovered from COVID-19.

In its sample, this clone was seen once. Other DNA sequences from this sample encode an identical CDR3 as well. CDR3 loop: CASRRQGSSGNTIYF. In DNA form, the CDR3 reads TGTGCCAGCAGAAGACAGGGGTCAAGTGGAAACACCATATATTTT. V gene TRBV6-5 combines with J gene TRBJ1-3; 8 positions match TRBD1. This CDR3 region has 15 residues. The junction had 7 bases not matched to a gene; V was cut back by 6 bases and J by 3 bases. CDR1 is MNHEY and CDR2 is SVGAGI in the germline V gene.

The chain uses TRBV27 and TRBJ2-7; the match to TRBD1 covers 8 bases. The CDR3 sequence is 14 residues long. With V trimmed by 5 bases and J by 2 bases, 5 bases remained unmatched. Germline V CDR1 and CDR2: MNHEY, SMNVEV (reference sequence). The CDR3 nucleotides read TGTGCCAGCAGTGGTCGGACAGGGCCCTACGAGCAGTACTTC. Encoded protein: CASSGRTGPYEQYF.

The chain has TRBV3-1 (or the pseudogene TRBV3-2) and TRBJ2-3; D is uncertain. CDR3 length equals 14 residues. The V and J ends lost 4 bases and 2 bases respectively, with 10 bases between them. Germline V CDR1 and CDR2: LGHDT, YNNKEL (reference sequence). DNA of the CDR3: TGTGCCAGCAGCCCCACAGACGACACAGATACGCAGTATTTT. As protein: CASSPTDDTDTQYF.

The chain joins TRBV19 to TRBJ1-5; TRBD1 is a possible D gene (5 bases). Trimming took off 3 bases at V and 6 bases at J, with 15 bases between the two ends. Germline values: CDR1 LNHDA, CDR2 SQIVND (reference sequence). This CDR3 contains 15 residues. CDR3 sequence reads: CASSIVLGGSQPQHF. The CDR3, as DNA: TGTGCCAGTAGTATCGTTTTGGGGGGAAGTCAGCCCCAGCATTTT.

The J gene is TRBJ1-2, the V gene TRBV14; 9 positions match TRBD1. Germline V lookup: CDR1 SGHDN, CDR2 FVKESK. The V and J ends lost 5 bases and 7 bases, in that order; junction bases with no gene match: 11. There are 15 residues in the CDR3. CDR3 sequence: CASSARLGQGGGYTF. CDR3 in DNA: TGTGCCAGCAGCGCCCGTCTGGGACAGGGAGGTGGCTACACCTTC.

This chain connects TRBV6-5 to TRBJ1-2, with 10 bases aligning to TRBD1. This CDR3 spans 14 amino acids. Per the germline V gene, CDR1 is MNHEY and CDR2 is SVGAGI. Trimming at V came to 2 bases and at J to 7 bases, leaving 4 bases not matched to a gene. The CDR3 DNA reads as TGTGCCAGCAGTTACGACAGGGGGCTAGGTGGCTACACCTTC. This sequence encodes CASSYDRGLGGYTF.

This chain connects TRBV2 to TRBJ1-3; D remains unclear. Trimming took off 5 bases at V and 2 bases at J, with 4 bases between the two ends. Germline assignment: CDR1 SNHLY and CDR2 FYNNEI. This CDR3 spans 12 amino acids. For the CDR3, the DNA is TGTGCCAGCAGTCGGGCTGGAAACACCATATATTTT. It is translated as CASSRAGNTIYF.

Remarks on this clone: The same CDR3 is also encoded by other DNA sequences in this sample. V and J are TRBV15 and TRBJ1-2; 8 bases map to TRBD1. The CDR3 extends over 14 amino acids. The J segment lost 8 bases and the V segment lost 0 bases, leaving 5 bases of the junction unmatched. CDR1 and CDR2 (germline): LNHNV, YYDKDF (reference sequence). CDR3 sequence: CATSRDRTGGGYTF. As DNA, the CDR3 is TGTGCCACCAGCAGAGATCGAACAGGGGGGGGCTACACCTTC.

The J gene is TRBJ1-2, the V gene TRBV20-1, with TRBD1 as a possible D gene (5 bases). The V end lost 6 bases, the J end lost 6 bases, and 11 bases lay between the germline ends. This CDR3 has 11 residues. Germline CDR1 is DFQATT and CDR2 is SNEGSKA (reference sequence). The CDR3 DNA reads as TGCAGTGCCGCGGGGGTGAATGGCTACACCTTC. Translated: CSAAGVNGYTF.